This passage covers 2 T cell receptor beta chains from one sample sequenced in a study of CD8 T cells in ankylosing spondylitis (dated by TCRdb to about 2017). The library was built by means of 5' RACE. The listed sequencing device is Illumina HiSeq 2500. The raw public data were reprocessed by TCRdb itself: fastp quality trimming at Q25, MiXCR clonotype calling, in-frame beta chains only. Rows with a matching CDR3 protein are joined into one entry that keeps the most common DNA and genes. This sample comprises about 130,000 distinct CDR3 sequences, around 9.3% of them detected only once. The top ten clonotypes cover about 3.6% of the sample. Specimen: blood, either unsorted or a sorted T cell fraction (not recorded which). These TCRs come from a male donor with ankylosing spondylitis or in good health (not recorded which).

The rearrangement joins TRBV6-2 or TRBV6-3 to TRBJ1-4; D call uncertain. This CDR3 is built from 20 residues. V was pared by 1 base and J by 0 bases, with 21 bases between. CDR1 and CDR2 (germline): MNHEY, SVGEGT. The CDR3 loop reads CASSYLRPFSSRATNEKLFF. DNA of the CDR3: TGTGCCAGCAGTTACTTGAGGCCCTTCAGTTCGCGCGCAACTAATGAAAAACTGTTTTTT.

This clonotype was detected many times. This chain links TRBV19 with TRBJ1-6; D gene uncertain. With 5 bases removed from V and 11 bases from J, the gap between germline ends came to 13 bases. Germline CDR1 is LNHDA and CDR2 is SQIVND (reference sequence). There are 13 residues in the CDR3. CDR3: CASSPDGRTPLHF. CDR3 bases: TGTGCCAGTAGTCCCGACGGGAGGACACCCCTCCACTTT.